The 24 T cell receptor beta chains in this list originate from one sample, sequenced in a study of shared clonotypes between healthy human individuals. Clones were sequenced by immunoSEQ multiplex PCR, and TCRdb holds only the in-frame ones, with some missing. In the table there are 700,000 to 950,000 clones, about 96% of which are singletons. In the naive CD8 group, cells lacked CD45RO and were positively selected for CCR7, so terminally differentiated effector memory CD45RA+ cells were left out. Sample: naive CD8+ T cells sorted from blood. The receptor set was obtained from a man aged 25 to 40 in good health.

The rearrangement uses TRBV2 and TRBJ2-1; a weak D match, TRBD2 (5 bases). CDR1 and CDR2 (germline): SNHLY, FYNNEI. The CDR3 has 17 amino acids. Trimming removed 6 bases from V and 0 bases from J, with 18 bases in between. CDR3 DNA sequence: TGTGCCAGCAGGACGCCTGAGGGATTTTACTCCTACAATGAGCAGTTCTTC. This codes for CASRTPEGFYSYNEQFF.

The CDR3 loop reads CASSATGTGRSLANYGYTF. The DNA for the CDR3 is TGTGCCAGCAGCGCCACCGGGACAGGGCGAAGTTTAGCTAACTATGGCTACACCTTC. The genes are TRBV7-3 and TRBJ1-2; 9 positions match TRBD1. The ends lost 5 bases at V and 0 bases at J; junction bases unmatched: 16. The CDR3 loop spans 19 amino acids. From germline, CDR1 is SGHTA and CDR2 FQGTGA.

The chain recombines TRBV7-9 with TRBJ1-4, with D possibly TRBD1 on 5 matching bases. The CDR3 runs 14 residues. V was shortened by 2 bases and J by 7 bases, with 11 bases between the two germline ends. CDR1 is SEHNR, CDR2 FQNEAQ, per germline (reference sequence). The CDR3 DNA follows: TGTGCCAGCAGCTTAATTACGGGACCTGAAAAACTGTTTTTT. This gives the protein CASSLITGPEKLFF.

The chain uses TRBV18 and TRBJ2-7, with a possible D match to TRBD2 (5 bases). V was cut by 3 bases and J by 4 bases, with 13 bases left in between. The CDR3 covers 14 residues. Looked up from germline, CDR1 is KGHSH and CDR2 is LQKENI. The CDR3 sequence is CASSPERSGYEQYF. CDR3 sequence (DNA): TGTGCCAGCTCACCCGAACGATCGGGATACGAGCAGTACTTC.

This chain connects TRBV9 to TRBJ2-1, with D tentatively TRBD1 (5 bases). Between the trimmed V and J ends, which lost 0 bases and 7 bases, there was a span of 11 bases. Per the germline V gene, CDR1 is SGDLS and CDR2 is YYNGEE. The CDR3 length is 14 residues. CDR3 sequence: CASSVGGRENEQFF. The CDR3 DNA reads TGTGCCAGCAGCGTAGGGGGCAGGGAAAATGAGCAGTTCTTC.

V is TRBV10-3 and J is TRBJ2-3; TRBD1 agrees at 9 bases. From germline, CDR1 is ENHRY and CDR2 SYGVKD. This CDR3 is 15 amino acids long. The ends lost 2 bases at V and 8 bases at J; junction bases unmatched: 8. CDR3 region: CAISETWDRAPTQYF. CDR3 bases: TGTGCCATCAGTGAGACGTGGGACAGGGCCCCTACGCAGTATTTT.

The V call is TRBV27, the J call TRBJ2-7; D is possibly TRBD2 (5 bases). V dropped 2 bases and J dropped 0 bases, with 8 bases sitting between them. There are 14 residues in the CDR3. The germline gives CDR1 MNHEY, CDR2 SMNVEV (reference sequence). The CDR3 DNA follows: TGTGCCAGCAGTTTAAAAGGGAGCTCCTACGAGCAGTACTTC. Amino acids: CASSLKGSSYEQYF.

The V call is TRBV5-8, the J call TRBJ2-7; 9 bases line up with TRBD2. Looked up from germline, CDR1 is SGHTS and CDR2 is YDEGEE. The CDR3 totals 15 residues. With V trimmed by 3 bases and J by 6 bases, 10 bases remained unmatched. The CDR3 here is CASSWGVAGEGEQYF. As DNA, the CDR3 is TGTGCCAGCAGCTGGGGTGTAGCGGGAGAGGGCGAGCAGTACTTC.

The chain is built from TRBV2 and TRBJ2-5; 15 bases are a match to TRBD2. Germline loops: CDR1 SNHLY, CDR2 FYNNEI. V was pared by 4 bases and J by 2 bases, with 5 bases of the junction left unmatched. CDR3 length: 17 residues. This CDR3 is CASSGGLAGGNQETQYF. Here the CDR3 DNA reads TGTGCCAGCAGTGGCGGACTAGCGGGAGGGAATCAAGAGACCCAGTACTTC.

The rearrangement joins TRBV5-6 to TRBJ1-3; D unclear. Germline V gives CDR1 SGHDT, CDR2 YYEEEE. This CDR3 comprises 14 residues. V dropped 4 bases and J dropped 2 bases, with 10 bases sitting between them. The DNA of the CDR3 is TGTGCCAGCAGCACCTGGACTGCTGGAAACACCATATATTTT. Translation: CASSTWTAGNTIYF.

Here the CDR3 reads CASSVGEGTGVYEQYF. CDR3 DNA sequence: TGTGCCAGCAGCGTAGGGGAGGGGACAGGGGTCTACGAGCAGTACTTC. V usage is TRBV9 and J usage is TRBJ2-7; TRBD1 matches 10 bases. The CDR3 covers 16 residues. V trimming: 0 bases; J trimming: 3 bases; junction bases outside the gene matches: 6. Germline V gene data show CDR1 as SGDLS and CDR2 as YYNGEE.

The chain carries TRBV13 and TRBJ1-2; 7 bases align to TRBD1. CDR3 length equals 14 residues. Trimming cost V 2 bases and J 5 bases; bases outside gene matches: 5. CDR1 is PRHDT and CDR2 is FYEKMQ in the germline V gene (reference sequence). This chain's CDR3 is CASSLSRGPYGYTF. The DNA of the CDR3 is TGTGCCAGCAGCTTATCGAGGGGGCCTTATGGCTACACCTTC. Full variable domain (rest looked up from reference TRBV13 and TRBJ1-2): AAGVIQSPRHLIKEKRETATLKCYPIPRHDTVYWYQQGPGQDPQFLISFYEKMQSDKGSIPDRFSAQQFSDYHSELNMSSLELGDSALYFCASSLSRGPYGYTFGSGTRLTVV.

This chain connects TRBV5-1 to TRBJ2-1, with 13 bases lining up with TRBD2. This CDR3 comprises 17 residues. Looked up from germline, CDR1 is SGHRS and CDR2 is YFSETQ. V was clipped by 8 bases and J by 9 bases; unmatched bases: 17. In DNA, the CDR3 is TGCGCCAGGAGACTAGCGGGAGGTCCCCGGGAGGGGAGTGAGCAGTTCTTC. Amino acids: CARRLAGGPREGSEQFF.

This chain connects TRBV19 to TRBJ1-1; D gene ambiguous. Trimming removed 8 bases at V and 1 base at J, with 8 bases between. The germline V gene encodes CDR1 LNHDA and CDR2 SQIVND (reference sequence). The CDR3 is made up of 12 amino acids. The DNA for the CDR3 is TGTGCCAGTCGTCTGGGGAACACTGAAGCTTTCTTT. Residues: CASRLGNTEAFF.

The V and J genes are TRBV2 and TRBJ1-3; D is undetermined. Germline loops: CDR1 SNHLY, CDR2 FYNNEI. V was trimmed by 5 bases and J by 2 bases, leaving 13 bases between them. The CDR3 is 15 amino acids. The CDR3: CASSTRTSAGNTIYF. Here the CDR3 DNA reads TGTGCCAGCAGTACCCGTACCTCTGCTGGAAACACCATATATTTT.

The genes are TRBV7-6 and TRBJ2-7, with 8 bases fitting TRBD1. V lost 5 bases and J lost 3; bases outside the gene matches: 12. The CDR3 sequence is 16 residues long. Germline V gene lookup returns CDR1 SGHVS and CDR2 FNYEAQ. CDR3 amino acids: CASSHPRTGQHYEQYF. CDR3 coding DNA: TGTGCCAGCAGCCACCCCCGGACAGGGCAGCACTACGAGCAGTACTTC. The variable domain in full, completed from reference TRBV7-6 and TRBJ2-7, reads GAGVSQSPRYKVTKRGQDVALRCDPISGHVSLYWYRQALGQGPEFLTYFNYEAQQDKSGLPNDRFSAERPEGSISTLTIQRTEQRDSAMYRCASSHPRTGQHYEQYFGPGTRLTVT.

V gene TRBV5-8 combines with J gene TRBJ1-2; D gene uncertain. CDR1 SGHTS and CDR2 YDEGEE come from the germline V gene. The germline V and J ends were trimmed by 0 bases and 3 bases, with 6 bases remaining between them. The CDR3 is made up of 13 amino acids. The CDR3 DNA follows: TGTGCCAGCAGCTTGGTGGCAGACTATGGCTACACCTTC. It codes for CASSLVADYGYTF.

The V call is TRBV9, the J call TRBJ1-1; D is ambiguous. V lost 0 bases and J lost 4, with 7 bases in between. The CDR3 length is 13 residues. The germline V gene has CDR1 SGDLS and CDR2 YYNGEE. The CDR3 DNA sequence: TGTGCCAGCAGCGTAGATGGACCCACTGAAGCTTTCTTT. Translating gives CASSVDGPTEAFF. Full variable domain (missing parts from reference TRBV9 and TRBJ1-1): DSGVTQTPKHLITATGQRVTLRCSPRSGDLSVYWYQQSLDQGLQFLIQYYNGEERAKGNILERFSAQQFPDLHSELNLSSLELGDSALYFCASSVDGPTEAFFGQGTRLTVV.

CDR3 in amino acids: CASSPGTYTGELFF. In nucleotides, the CDR3 is TGTGCCAGCAGCCCCGGGACCTACACCGGGGAGCTGTTTTTT. V usage is TRBV28 and J usage is TRBJ2-2; D tentatively fits TRBD1 or TRBD2 (5 bases each). Germline-derived CDR1 and CDR2 are MDHEN and SYDVKM. Trimming cost V 6 bases and J 3 bases, with 11 bases left between them. The CDR3 consists of 14 residues.

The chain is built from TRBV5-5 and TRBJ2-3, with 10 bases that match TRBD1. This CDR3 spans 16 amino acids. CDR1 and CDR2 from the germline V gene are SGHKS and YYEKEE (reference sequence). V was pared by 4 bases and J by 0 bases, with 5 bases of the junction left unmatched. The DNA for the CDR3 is TGTGCCAGCAGCCGCGGGACAGGGGATAGCACAGATACGCAGTATTTT. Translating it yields CASSRGTGDSTDTQYF.

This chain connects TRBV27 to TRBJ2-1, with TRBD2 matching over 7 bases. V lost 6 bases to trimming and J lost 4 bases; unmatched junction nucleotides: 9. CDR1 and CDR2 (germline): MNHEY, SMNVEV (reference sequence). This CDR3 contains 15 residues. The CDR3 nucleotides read TGTGCCAGCAGAGATGAATGGGGGGGGTACAATGAGCAGTTCTTC. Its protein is CASRDEWGGYNEQFF.

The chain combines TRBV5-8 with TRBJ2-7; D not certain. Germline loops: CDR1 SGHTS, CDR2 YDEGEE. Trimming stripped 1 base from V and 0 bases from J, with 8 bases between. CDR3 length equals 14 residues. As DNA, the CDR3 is TGTGCCAGCAGCTTGTTCGGAAGCTCCTACGAGCAGTACTTC. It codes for CASSLFGSSYEQYF.

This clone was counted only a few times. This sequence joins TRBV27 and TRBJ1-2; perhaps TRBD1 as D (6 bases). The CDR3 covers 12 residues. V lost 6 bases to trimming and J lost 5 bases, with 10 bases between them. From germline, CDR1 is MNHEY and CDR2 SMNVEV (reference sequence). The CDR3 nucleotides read TGTGCCAGCAGGGCGGGACATTATGGCTACACCTTC. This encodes CASRAGHYGYTF.

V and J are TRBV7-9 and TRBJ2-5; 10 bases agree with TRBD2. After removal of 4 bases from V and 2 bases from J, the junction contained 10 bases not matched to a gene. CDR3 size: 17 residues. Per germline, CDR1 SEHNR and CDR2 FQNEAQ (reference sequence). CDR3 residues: CASSYPALAGEQETQYF. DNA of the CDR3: TGTGCCAGCAGCTATCCCGCTCTAGCGGGAGAGCAAGAGACCCAGTACTTC.